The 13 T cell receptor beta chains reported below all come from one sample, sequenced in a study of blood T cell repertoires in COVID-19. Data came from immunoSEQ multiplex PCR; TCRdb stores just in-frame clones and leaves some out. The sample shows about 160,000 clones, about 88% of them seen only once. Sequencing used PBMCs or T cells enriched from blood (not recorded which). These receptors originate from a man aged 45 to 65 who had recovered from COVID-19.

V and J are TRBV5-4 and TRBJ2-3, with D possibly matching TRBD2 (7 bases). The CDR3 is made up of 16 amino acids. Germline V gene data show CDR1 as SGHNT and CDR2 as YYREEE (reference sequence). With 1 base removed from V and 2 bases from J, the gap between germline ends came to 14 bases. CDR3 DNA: TGTGCCAGCAGCTTGAGCTCCGGGGGGCCCACAGATACGCAGTATTTT. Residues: CASSLSSGGPTDTQYF.

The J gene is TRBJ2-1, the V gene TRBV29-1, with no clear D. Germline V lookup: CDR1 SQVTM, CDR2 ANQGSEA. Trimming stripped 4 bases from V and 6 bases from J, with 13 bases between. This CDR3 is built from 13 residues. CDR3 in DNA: TGCAGCGTTGTTCGGGTATTGGGCAATGAGCAGTTCTTC. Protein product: CSVVRVLGNEQFF.

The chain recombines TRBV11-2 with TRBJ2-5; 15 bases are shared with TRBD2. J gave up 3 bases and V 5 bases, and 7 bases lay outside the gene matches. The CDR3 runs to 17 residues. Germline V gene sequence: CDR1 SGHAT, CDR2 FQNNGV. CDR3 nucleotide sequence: TGTGCCAGCAGCGTCGGACTAGCGGGGGGGACAAAAGAGACCCAGTACTTC. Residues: CASSVGLAGGTKETQYF.

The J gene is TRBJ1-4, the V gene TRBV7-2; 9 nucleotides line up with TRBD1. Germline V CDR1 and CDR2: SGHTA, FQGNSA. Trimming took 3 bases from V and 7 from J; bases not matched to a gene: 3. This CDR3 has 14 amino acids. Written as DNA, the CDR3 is TGTGCCAGCAGCTTGGGACAGGGTGCTGAAAAACTGTTTTTT. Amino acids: CASSLGQGAEKLFF.

The chain's CDR3 is CASSPLGETQYF. CDR3 coding DNA: TGTGCCAGCAGCCCACTAGGAGAGACCCAGTACTTC. The rearrangement joins TRBV11-1 to TRBJ2-5; D might be TRBD2 (5 bases). The CDR3 consists of 12 residues. V lost 5 bases, J lost 4 bases, and 8 bases lay in between. Germline lookup yields CDR1 SGHAT and CDR2 FQDESV (reference sequence). Filled out from reference TRBV11-1 and TRBJ2-5, the complete variable domain reads EAEVAQSPRYKITEKSQAVAFWCDPISGHATLYWYRQILGQGPELLVQFQDESVVDDSQLPKDRFSAERLKGVDSTLKIQPAELGDSAMYLCASSPLGETQYFGPGTRLLVL.

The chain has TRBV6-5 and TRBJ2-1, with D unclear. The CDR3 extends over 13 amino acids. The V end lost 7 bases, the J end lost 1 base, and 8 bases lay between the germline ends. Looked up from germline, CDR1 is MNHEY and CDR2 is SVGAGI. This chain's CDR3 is CASIAQSYNEQFF. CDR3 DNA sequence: TGTGCCAGCATTGCTCAGTCCTACAATGAGCAGTTCTTC.

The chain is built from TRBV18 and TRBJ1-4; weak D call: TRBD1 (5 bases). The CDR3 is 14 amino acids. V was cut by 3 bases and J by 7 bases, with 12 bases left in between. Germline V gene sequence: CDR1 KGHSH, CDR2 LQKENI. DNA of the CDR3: TGTGCCAGCTCACCCCCAGGGAGGGGTGAAAAACTGTTTTTT. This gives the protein CASSPPGRGEKLFF.

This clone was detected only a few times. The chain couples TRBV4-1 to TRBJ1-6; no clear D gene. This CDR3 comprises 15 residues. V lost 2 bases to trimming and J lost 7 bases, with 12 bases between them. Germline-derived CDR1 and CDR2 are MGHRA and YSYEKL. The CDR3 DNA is TGCGCCAGCAGCCAAACCGCCACCCAGAATTCACCCCTCCACTTT. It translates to CASSQTATQNSPLHF.

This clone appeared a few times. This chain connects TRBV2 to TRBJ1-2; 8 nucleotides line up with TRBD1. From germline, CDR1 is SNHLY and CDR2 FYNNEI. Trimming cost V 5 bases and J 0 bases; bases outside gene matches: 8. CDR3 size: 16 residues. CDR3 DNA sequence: TGTGCCAGCAGTAAAACTCAGGGGGCGGCTAACTATGGCTACACCTTC. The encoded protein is CASSKTQGAANYGYTF.

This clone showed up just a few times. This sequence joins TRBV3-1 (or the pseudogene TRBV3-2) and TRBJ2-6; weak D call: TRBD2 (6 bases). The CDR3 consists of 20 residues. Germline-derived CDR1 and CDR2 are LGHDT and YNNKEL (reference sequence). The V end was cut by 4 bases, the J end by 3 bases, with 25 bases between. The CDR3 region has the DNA TGTGCCAGCAGCCGGGGGGACGGACGGAGGATCTCTGGTGGGGCCAACGTCCTGACTTTC. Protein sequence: CASSRGDGRRISGGANVLTF.

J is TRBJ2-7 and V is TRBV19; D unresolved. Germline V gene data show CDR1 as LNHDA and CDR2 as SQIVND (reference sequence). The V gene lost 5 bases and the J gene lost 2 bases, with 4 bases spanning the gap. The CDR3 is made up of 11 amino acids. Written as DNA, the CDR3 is TGTGCCAGTAGTTCCACCTACGAGCAGTACTTC. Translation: CASSSTYEQYF.

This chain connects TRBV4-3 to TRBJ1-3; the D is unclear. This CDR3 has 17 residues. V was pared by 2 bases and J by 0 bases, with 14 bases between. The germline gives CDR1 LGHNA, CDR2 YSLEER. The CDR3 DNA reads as TGCGCCAGCAGCCAACAAAAGCCCGGGAGCTCTGGAAACACCATATATTTT. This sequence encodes CASSQQKPGSSGNTIYF.

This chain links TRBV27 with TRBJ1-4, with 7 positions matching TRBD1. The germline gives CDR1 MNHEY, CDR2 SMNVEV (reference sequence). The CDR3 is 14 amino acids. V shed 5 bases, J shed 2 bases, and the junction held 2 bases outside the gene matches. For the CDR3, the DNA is TGTGCCAGCAGTCAACAGGGGACTAATGAAAAACTGTTTTTT. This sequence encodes CASSQQGTNEKLFF.